The 3 T cell receptor beta chains reported below all come from one sample, sequenced in a study of blood T cells in healthy people across ages. Primed by a sample-barcoded 5' primer and a J-beta primer mix, a second PCR proceeded for about 7 to 11 cycles. TCRdb fed the 5' RACE reads into MiXCR, producing one record per CDR3 protein. The sample lists just under 750,000 distinct CDR3 sequences, 20% to 25% occurring once. The material sequenced was blood. Every receptor here comes from a man between 65 and 85 years old in good health.

The V gene is TRBV5-6, the J gene TRBJ1-4, with D possibly TRBD1 on 5 matching bases. Trimming left V 2 bases short and J 3 bases short, with 11 bases between. The CDR3 is 15 residues long. The germline V gene has CDR1 SGHDT and CDR2 YYEEEE. The CDR3 sequence: CASSLGPGPNEKLFF. The CDR3 DNA reads TGTGCCAGCAGCTTAGGGCCAGGGCCTAATGAAAAACTGTTTTTT.

This clonotype showed up just a few times. The chain carries TRBV30 and TRBJ1-4; 10 nucleotides match TRBD1. This CDR3 is built from 13 residues. The V and J ends lost 3 bases and 7 bases, in that order; junction bases with no gene match: 2. From germline, CDR1 is GTSNPN and CDR2 SVGIG (reference sequence). The CDR3 bases are TGTGCCTGGAGGGACAGGGGGGGTGAAAAACTGTTTTTT. Residues: CAWRDRGGEKLFF.

This clonotype showed up just a few times. CDR3 in amino acids: CASSHLKPRQYNEQFF. CDR3 in DNA: TGTGCCAGCAGCCACTTAAAGCCGCGACAGTACAATGAGCAGTTCTTC. The gene calls are TRBV11-2 and TRBJ2-1, with D perhaps matching TRBD1 (5 bases). Germline V gene lookup returns CDR1 SGHAT and CDR2 FQNNGV. The V and J ends lost 5 bases and 4 bases respectively, with 18 bases between them. The CDR3 sequence is 16 residues long.